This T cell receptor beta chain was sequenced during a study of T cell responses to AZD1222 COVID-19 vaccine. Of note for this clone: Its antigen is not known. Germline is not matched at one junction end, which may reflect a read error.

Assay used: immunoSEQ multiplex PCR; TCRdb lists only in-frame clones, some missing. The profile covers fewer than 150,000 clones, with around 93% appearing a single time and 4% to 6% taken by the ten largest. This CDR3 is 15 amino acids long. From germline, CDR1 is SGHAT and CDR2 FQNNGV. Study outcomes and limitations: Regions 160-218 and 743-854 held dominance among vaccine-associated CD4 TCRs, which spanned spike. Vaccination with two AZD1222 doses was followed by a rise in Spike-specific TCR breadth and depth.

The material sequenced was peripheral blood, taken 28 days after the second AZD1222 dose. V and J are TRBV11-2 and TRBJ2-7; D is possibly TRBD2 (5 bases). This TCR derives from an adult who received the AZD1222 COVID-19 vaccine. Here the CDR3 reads CASSLEGPKPYEQYF. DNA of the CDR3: TGTGCCAGCAGCCTAGAGGGCCCCAAACCGTACGAGCAGTACTTC.